Shown below are 20 T cell receptor beta chains from a single sample sequenced in a study of tumor-infiltrating lymphocytes in primary liver carcinoma. Taking about 17-32 mg of unsorted bulk tissue, the authors co-extracted RNA and DNA. Reverse transcription of approximately 520 ng total RNA with a constant-region primer produced TCR beta cDNA. Libraries of TCR beta came from three nested multiplex PCR rounds with slightly modified ARM-PCR. The two initial PCR rounds, about 9 cycles each, used TRBV1-TRBV30 forward and C-beta reverse primers. TCRdb ran MiXCR on the multiplex PCR reads and lists one entry per CDR3 protein. In the table there are 85,000 to 100,000 distinct CDR3 sequences, approximately 72% of which are singletons. The sequenced material came from tumor-adjacent normal liver tissue. The receptors stem from a man aged 35-49 years with primary liver carcinoma and hepatitis B virus infection.

About this clonotype: A read error may account for a junction end that differs from germline. Written as DNA, the CDR3 is TGTGACAGCAGCGTAGAACCGACTAGCTCCGAGCAGTACTTC. Amino acids: CDSSVEPTSSEQYF. The chain is built from TRBV9 and TRBJ2-7; 7 positions agree with TRBD2. Germline CDR1 is SGDLS and CDR2 is YYNGEE. The CDR3 contains 14 residues.

The V and J genes are TRBV6-1 and TRBJ2-1; 9 bases fit TRBD1. V lost 6 bases and J lost 4; bases outside the gene matches: 10. The CDR3 loop spans 16 amino acids. Germline V gene lookup returns CDR1 MNHNS and CDR2 SASEGT. CDR3 in amino acids: CASSIETGGIYNEQFF. The CDR3 nucleotides read TGTGCCAGCAGCATCGAAACAGGGGGCATTTACAATGAGCAGTTCTTC.

As concerns this clonotype: This may arise from a read error, as a much more abundant clone is one base away. The J gene is TRBJ2-7, the V gene TRBV6-6; no firm D call. From germline, CDR1 is MNHNY and CDR2 SVGAGI (reference sequence). The CDR3 is 13 amino acids. V was clipped by 0 bases and J by 6 bases, with 9 bases between them. In nucleotides, the CDR3 is TGTGCCAGCAGTTACTCCCAGATCTTCGAGCAGTACTTC. It encodes CASSYSQIFEQYF.

Concerning this clonotype: It may be a read error: a sequence one base away is much more abundant. This chain connects TRBV6-6 to TRBJ2-1, with D perhaps TRBD2 (5 bases). The CDR3 is 16 residues long. The germline V gene has CDR1 MNHNY and CDR2 SVGAGI (reference sequence). CDR3 sequence reads: CASSYLGNSPYNKQFF. CDR3 DNA sequence: TGTGCCAGCAGTTACCTCGGGAATTCCCCCTACAATAAGCAGTTCTTC.

For this clonotype: The conserved phenylalanine or tryptophan normally closing the CDR3 is absent here, so this likely arose from a read error. The DNA is omitted, as the CDR3 cannot be located on it reliably, and the CDR3 follows TCRdb's listing. This rearrangement joins TRBV11-3 to TRBJ2-3; TRBD2, as called in the table, went unchecked against the DNA. Germline V gene data show CDR1 as SGHNT and CDR2 as YENEEA. 15 amino acids form the CDR3, both terminal residues included. CDR3 residues: CASSAGGLQGGTQYS.

About this clonotype itself: A much bigger clone sits one base away, suggesting this may be a read error. CDR3 loop: CASSSDGGWEAFF. The CDR3 DNA reads as TGCGCCAGCAGCTCGGACGGGGGCTGGGAAGCTTTCTTT. J is TRBJ1-1 and V is TRBV5-1, with D tentatively TRBD1 (6 bases). V gave up 3 bases and J gave up 8 bases, with 14 bases separating them. Germline V lookup: CDR1 SGHRS, CDR2 YFSETQ. This CDR3 contains 13 residues.

This clonotype came up a few times. This chain uses TRBV2 with TRBJ2-1, with D tentatively TRBD1 (6 bases). This CDR3 has 16 residues. V was trimmed by 3 bases and J by 2 bases, leaving 14 bases between them. Germline-derived CDR1 and CDR2 are SNHLY and FYNNEI. Here the CDR3 DNA reads TGTGCCAGCAGTGACTACAGGGAAAACGCCTACAATGAGCAGTTCTTC. Translated, it gives CASSDYRENAYNEQFF. The full variable domain, in which reference TRBV2 and TRBJ2-1 provide the parts outside the CDR3, is EPEVTQTPSHQVTQMGQEVILRCVPISNHLYFYWYRQILGQKVEFLVSFYNNEISEKSEIFDDQFSVERPDGSNFTLKIRSTKLEDSAMYFCASSDYRENAYNEQFFGPGTRLTVL.

In the case of this clonotype: A read error may be the cause here, since a much bigger clone is one base away. The rearrangement joins TRBV6-5 to TRBJ2-1; D is possibly TRBD2 (5 bases). CDR3 length: 14 residues. Germline CDR1 MNHEY, CDR2 SVGAGI. Trimming took 5 bases from V and 2 from J, leaving 10 bases between them. The CDR3 DNA is TGTGCCAGCAGTCACGGCGGGCCCTACAATGAGCAGTTCTTC. Protein product: CASSHGGPYNEQFF.

Regarding this clonotype: A much larger clone differs by one base, so this may be a read error. The chain uses TRBV29-1 and TRBJ2-7; D call uncertain. Germline assignment: CDR1 SQVTM and CDR2 ANQGSEA. The CDR3 runs to 12 residues. The germline V and J ends were trimmed by 4 bases and 5 bases, with 12 bases remaining between them. The CDR3: CSVGWANHEQYF. CDR3 coding DNA: TGCAGCGTTGGATGGGCCAACCACGAGCAGTACTTC.

A note on this clonotype: A much more abundant neighbour one base away suggests this may be a read error. This rearrangement joins TRBV10-3 to TRBJ1-1, with D possibly matching TRBD1 (5 bases). The CDR3 loop spans 13 amino acids. The germline CDR1 and CDR2 sequences are ENHRY and SYGVKD. CDR3 nucleotides: TGTGTCACATTCCGGGACTGGGGCACTGAAGCTTTCTTT. It codes for CVTFRDWGTEAFF.

Of note for this clonotype: One junction end disagrees with the germline gene, perhaps due to a read error. The chain has TRBV12-3 or TRBV12-4 and TRBJ2-3; D is unclear. This CDR3 comprises 15 residues. The CDR3 region has the DNA TGTGCTAGCAGTTTCCACAGCGCGAGCACAGATACGCGGTATTTT. Encoded protein: CASSFHSASTDTRYF.

On this clonotype: The junction departs from the called germline gene at one end, perhaps through a read error. The V call is TRBV11-3, the J call TRBJ2-7; D ambiguous. The CDR3 consists of 14 residues. The germline gives CDR1 SGHNT, CDR2 YENEEA. This CDR3 is CVSSDGFPHYEQYF. CDR3 sequence (DNA): TGTGTCAGCAGCGACGGTTTCCCTCACTACGAGCAGTACTTC.

Notes on this clonotype: The junction shows a germline mismatch at one end, possibly a read error. This chain uses TRBV11-2 with TRBJ2-3; a weak D match, TRBD2 (6 bases). CDR1 and CDR2 from the germline V gene are SGHAT and FQNNGV. CDR3 length: 17 amino acids. CDR3 loop: CVSSLVDAGSGEDTHYF. The DNA for the CDR3 is TGTGTCAGCAGCTTAGTCGACGCGGGGTCGGGTGAAGATACGCACTATTTT.

V usage is TRBV9 and J usage is TRBJ2-2, with D perhaps TRBD1 (5 bases). The CDR3 totals 15 residues. The germline V and J ends were trimmed by 3 bases and 3 bases, with 12 bases remaining between them. Germline V gene data show CDR1 as SGDLS and CDR2 as YYNGEE. The CDR3 reads CASSAQGSDTGELFF. The CDR3 bases are TGTGCCAGCAGCGCGCAGGGATCGGACACCGGGGAGCTGTTTTTT.

To note about this clonotype: A much more abundant neighbour one base away suggests this may be a read error. The V and J genes are TRBV6-5 and TRBJ2-3, with D perhaps being TRBD1 or TRBD2 (5 bases each). Trimming shortened V by 11 bases and J by 1 base, and 16 bases separated the two germline ends. The CDR3 extends over 14 amino acids. Germline V gene sequence: CDR1 MNHEY, CDR2 SVGAGI. In nucleotides, the CDR3 is TGTGCCCCCCGGGGCTTTCTGGGCACAGATACGCAGTATTTT. It encodes CAPRGFLGTDTQYF.

Turning to this clonotype: An end of the junction differs from the germline gene, which may be a read error. The chain has TRBV4-1 and TRBJ1-1; 7 positions agree with TRBD1. CDR3 length: 15 amino acids. The V gene's germline CDR1 is MGHRA and CDR2 YSYEKL. CDR3 sequence reads: CASSQLRGSDTEVFF. The DNA of the CDR3 is TGCGCCAGCAGCCAACTCAGGGGGAGTGATACTGAAGTTTTCTTT.

The V call is TRBV11-3, the J call TRBJ2-6; the D gene is possibly TRBD1 (5 bases). Germline assignment: CDR1 SGHNT and CDR2 YENEEA. With 5 bases removed from V and 2 bases from J, the gap between germline ends came to 7 bases. This CDR3 has 14 amino acids. The CDR3 loop is CASSDRAGANVLTF. CDR3 coding DNA: TGTGCCAGCAGCGACAGAGCTGGGGCCAACGTCCTGACTTTC.

This clonotype has only a few counts. A single base separates this from a much larger clone, so it may be a read error. The V gene is TRBV5-5, the J gene TRBJ2-7, with 7 nucleotides matching TRBD2. The CDR3 sequence is 15 residues long. Germline lookup yields CDR1 SGHKS and CDR2 YYEKEE (reference sequence). Trimming cost V 3 bases and J 4 bases; bases outside gene matches: 10. Here the CDR3 DNA reads TGTGCCAGCAGCTCGGTGGGGGGGGGACCTTACGAGCAGTACTTC. As protein: CASSSVGGGPYEQYF.

This clonotype was observed a handful of times. A much larger clonotype is one base distant, so this may be a read error. The chain employs TRBV12-3 or TRBV12-4 and TRBJ2-7; D is ambiguous. The CDR3 totals 13 residues. Trimming pared 1 base from V and 9 bases from J, leaving 13 bases between. CDR3 nucleotides: TGTGCCAGCAGTTTAGGGACGTCGGGCGGGCAGTACTTC. This gives the protein CASSLGTSGGQYF.

To note about this clonotype: At one end, the junction sequence differs from germline, possibly due to a read error. This chain joins TRBV11-2 and TRBJ2-5; possible D gene TRBD1, 6 bases. Germline V lookup: CDR1 SGHAT, CDR2 FQNNGV. CDR3 length: 11 residues. CDR3 coding DNA: TGTGCCAGCGGGGGACATGAGAGCCAGTACTTC. Encoded protein: CASGGHESQYF.